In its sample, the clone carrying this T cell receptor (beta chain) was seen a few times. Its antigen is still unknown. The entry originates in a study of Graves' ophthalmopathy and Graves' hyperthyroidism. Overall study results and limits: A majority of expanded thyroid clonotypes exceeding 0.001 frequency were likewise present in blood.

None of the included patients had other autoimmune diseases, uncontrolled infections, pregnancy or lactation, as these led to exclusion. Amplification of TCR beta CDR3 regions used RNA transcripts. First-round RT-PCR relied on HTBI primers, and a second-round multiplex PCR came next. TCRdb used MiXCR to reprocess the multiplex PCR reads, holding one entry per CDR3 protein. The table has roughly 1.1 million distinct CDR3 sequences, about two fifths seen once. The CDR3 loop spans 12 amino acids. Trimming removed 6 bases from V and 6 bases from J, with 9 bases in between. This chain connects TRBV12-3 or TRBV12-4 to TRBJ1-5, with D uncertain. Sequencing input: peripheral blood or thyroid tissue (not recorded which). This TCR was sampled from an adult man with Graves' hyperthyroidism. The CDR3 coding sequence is TGTGCCAGCAGGAGGGTAGGTCAGCCCCAGCATTTT. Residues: CASRRVGQPQHF.